The next 10 T cell receptor beta chains were all read from a single sample in a study of immune evolution from preneoplasia to lung adenocarcinoma. TCRdb's copy holds only in-frame clones and misses some; the assay was immunoSEQ multiplex PCR. The data hold approximately 5,000 clones, with 80% to 90% observed a single time. What was sequenced was FFPE adjacent normal lung tissue. The receptors derive from a donor older than 65 with lung adenocarcinoma.

J is TRBJ1-2 and V is TRBV28, with TRBD1 as a possible D gene (6 bases). The CDR3 has 14 residues. Deletions cut 0 bases from V and 5 bases from J, with 10 bases between. Germline assignment: CDR1 MDHEN and CDR2 SYDVKM. The CDR3 DNA sequence: TGTGCCAGCAGTTTATGGGCAGGGGCGTATGGCTACACCTTC. As protein: CASSLWAGAYGYTF.

The gene calls are TRBV28 and TRBJ1-2, with D hard to call. Germline loops: CDR1 MDHEN, CDR2 SYDVKM. V was clipped by 5 bases and J by 8 bases, with 9 bases between them. There are 11 residues in the CDR3. The CDR3 loop is CASSKGYGYTF. CDR3 DNA: TGTGCCAGCAGTAAGGGTTACGGCTACACCTTC.

The chain has TRBV7-2 and TRBJ2-1; a possible D gene is TRBD2 (5 bases). Trimming removed 5 bases at V and 5 bases at J, with 16 bases between. This CDR3 is built from 15 residues. The germline gives CDR1 SGHTA, CDR2 FQGNSA. The CDR3: CASSKSQRQHNEQFF. CDR3 nucleotide sequence: TGTGCCAGCAGCAAATCCCAGCGGCAGCACAATGAGCAGTTCTTC.

This CDR3 reads CASRLGSGTGNSPLHF. For the CDR3, the DNA is TGTGCCAGCCGGCTTGGATCCGGGACGGGTAATTCACCCCTCCACTTT. The chain combines TRBV7-2 with TRBJ1-6; the D gene is possibly TRBD1 (5 bases). Deletions cut 8 bases from V and 6 bases from J, with 20 bases between. Per the germline V gene, CDR1 is SGHTA and CDR2 is FQGNSA. The CDR3 consists of 16 residues. Full variable domain (missing parts from reference TRBV7-2 and TRBJ1-6): GAGVSQSPSNKVTEKGKDVELRCDPISGHTALYWYRQSLGQGLEFLIYFQGNSAPDKSGLPSDRFSAERTGGSVSTLTIQRTQQEDSAVYLCASRLGSGTGNSPLHFGNGTRLTVT.

The V and J genes are TRBV4-3 and TRBJ2-1; D perhaps matches TRBD2 (5 bases). The germline V and J ends were trimmed by 0 bases and 4 bases, with 13 bases remaining between them. This CDR3 spans 16 amino acids. Germline V gene sequence: CDR1 LGHNA, CDR2 YSLEER. CDR3 sequence: CASSQDAAGGYNEQFF. CDR3 coding DNA: TGCGCCAGCAGCCAAGATGCGGCGGGTGGGTACAATGAGCAGTTCTTC.

The V gene is TRBV28, the J gene TRBJ2-7; 9 bases match TRBD2. CDR1 is MDHEN, CDR2 SYDVKM, per germline. Trimming cost V 10 bases and J 1 base; bases outside gene matches: 11. This CDR3 spans 15 amino acids. The CDR3 loop is CATLGAGGLSYEQYF. The CDR3 DNA reads TGTGCCACCCTGGGGGCGGGAGGGCTGTCCTACGAGCAGTACTTC.

This clone was counted only a few times. The chain uses TRBV6-4 and TRBJ2-1; 8 bases agree with TRBD2. This CDR3 is built from 14 residues. Germline-derived CDR1 and CDR2 are MRHNA and SNTAGT. Unmatched junction bases numbered 8, after V lost 3 bases and J lost 10 bases. The CDR3 nucleotides are TGTGCCAGCAGTGAGGTAGCGGGGACCCGGGAGCAGTTCTTC. Its protein is CASSEVAGTREQFF.

The V and J genes are TRBV5-1 and TRBJ2-3, with a weak D call TRBD1 (6 bases). The V end was cut by 8 bases, the J end by 0 bases, with 13 bases between. This CDR3 contains 14 residues. Germline V CDR1 and CDR2: SGHRS, YFSETQ. The DNA for the CDR3 is TGCGCCAGTAGGGGACAAACCAGCACAGATACGCAGTATTTT. Amino acid sequence: CASRGQTSTDTQYF.

This chain links TRBV2 with TRBJ2-1, with 9 positions matching TRBD2. Germline values: CDR1 SNHLY, CDR2 FYNNEI. CDR3 length: 14 residues. J lost 4 bases, V lost 5 bases, and 3 bases had no gene match. This CDR3 is CASSRLAEYNEQFF. The CDR3 nucleotides read TGTGCCAGCAGTAGACTAGCGGAATACAATGAGCAGTTCTTC.

J is TRBJ2-7 and V is TRBV29-1, with D perhaps TRBD2 (7 bases). This CDR3 region has 13 residues. Trimming took off 7 bases at V and 5 bases at J, with 18 bases between the two ends. Germline assignment: CDR1 SQVTM and CDR2 ANQGSEA. CDR3 amino acids: CSGGGSRDHEQYF. CDR3 coding DNA: TGCAGCGGGGGGGGCTCTAGAGACCACGAGCAGTACTTC.